The clone carrying this TCR beta chain was counted a single time. The data belong to a study of blood T cell repertoires in COVID-19. Study summary: Sites in the United States, Italy and Spain provided acute and convalescent COVID-19 samples. Nucleic acid was either cDNA or gDNA, and it came from T cells, B-cell-depleted T cells, or PBMCs.

The CDR3 is 15 amino acids. Trimming stripped 2 bases from V and 0 bases from J, with 9 bases between. Germline V lookup: CDR1 SGHAT, CDR2 FQNNGV. Per the authors' pipeline: Nucleated cell counts were estimated from reference gene primer amplification. Generated by immunoSEQ multiplex PCR, the TCRdb table keeps only in-frame clones and is missing some. Clonal size and the V and J genes are those of that table, whereas D and trimming came from the DNA. The sample has 150,000 to 200,000 clones, less than 90% seen once; the top ten hold roughly 24%. The receptor was derived from a man in his 60s with acute or convalescent COVID-19. The sequenced material came from peripheral blood. The chain carries TRBV11-2 and TRBJ2-3; D possibly corresponds to TRBD2 (6 bases). Here the CDR3 reads CASSLTSPSTDTQYF. In DNA, the CDR3 is TGTGCCAGCAGCTTAACTAGCCCTAGCACAGATACGCAGTATTTT.